This TCR beta chain was retrieved from a study of blood T cell repertoires in COVID-19. The CDR3 contains 16 residues. How the authors handled the data: Cell counts per sample came from amplifying reference gene primers. Data came from immunoSEQ multiplex PCR; TCRdb stores just in-frame clones and leaves some out. The DNA was the basis for D and trimming; V, J and clone size are from that table. This sample yields over 65,000 clones, of which approximately 87% are seen a single time; roughly 1.2% belongs to the top ten. This clonotype originated in a woman aged 60-75 years with acute or convalescent COVID-19. The V gene is TRBV1, the J gene TRBJ2-1; the D call in the table, TRBD2, was not verified against the DNA. TRBV1 counts as a pseudogene. Sample: peripheral blood. CDR3: CTSSPSPRVNPDEQFF. The CDR3 DNA sequence: TGCACCAGCAGCCCCTCTCCGCGGGTGAACCCTGATGAGCAGTTCTTC.